Shown below are 30 T cell receptor beta chains from a single sample sequenced in a study of T-cell reconstitution after alpha-beta-depleted transplantation in children. Unique molecular identifiers featured in how the TCRbeta library was prepared. MiXCR was run by TCRdb on the PCR reads, yielding one entry per CDR3 protein. Here the sample spans 200,000 to 250,000 distinct CDR3 sequences, roughly 8.2% being singletons. Sequenced here: PBMCs, mostly from graft donor cells, sampled 180 days after TCRalphabeta/CD19-depleted stem cell transplant. The receptors shown here come from a male patient younger than 18 who had a stem cell transplant for acute lymphoblastic leukemia, so the T cells may come from the graft donor.

The sample holds many counts of this clonotype. The chain is built from TRBV28 and TRBJ2-1, with 8 bases that match TRBD1. Germline V gene sequence: CDR1 MDHEN, CDR2 SYDVKM. CDR3 length equals 16 residues. J lost 3 bases, V lost 6 bases, and 10 bases had no gene match. CDR3 sequence (DNA): TGTGCCAGCAGCGCTTACGGACAGGGCATCTACAATGAGCAGTTCTTC. This codes for CASSAYGQGIYNEQFF.

This clonotype was counted at least ten times. This chain uses TRBV6-5 with TRBJ1-1; no reliable D call. This CDR3 has 16 amino acids. V lost 4 bases, J lost 6 bases, and 21 bases lay in between. Germline lookup yields CDR1 MNHEY and CDR2 SVGAGI. CDR3 residues: CASSFYWTGPTPEAFF. The CDR3 bases are TGTGCCAGCAGTTTCTACTGGACGGGCCCAACGCCTGAAGCTTTCTTT.

This clonotype showed up many times. The junction departs from germline at one end; a sequencing error may be responsible. The chain joins TRBV12-3 or TRBV12-4 to TRBJ2-5; tentatively, D is TRBD1 or TRBD2 (6 bases each). CDR3 size: 13 residues. The CDR3 nucleotides are TGCGCCAGCAGCTTGGAGGGGGGAGAGACCCAGTACTTC. Translating it yields CASSLEGGETQYF.

The table lists this clonotype with many counts. The rearrangement links TRBV7-9 to TRBJ2-2; D is unclear. This CDR3 is built from 15 residues. V gave up 7 bases and J gave up 5 bases, with 17 bases separating them. Per germline, CDR1 SEHNR and CDR2 FQNEAQ (reference sequence). The CDR3 sequence: CASTRVLRSTGELFF. CDR3 coding DNA: TGTGCCAGCACTCGCGTCCTTCGGAGTACCGGGGAGCTGTTTTTT. Supplemented by reference TRBV7-9 and TRBJ2-2, the full variable domain reads DTGVSQNPRHKITKRGQNVTFRCDPISEHNRLYWYRQTLGQGPEFLTYFQNEAQLEKSRLLSDRFSAERPKGSFSTLEIQRTEQGDSAMYLCASTRVLRSTGELFFGEGSRLTVL.

The table lists this clonotype with many counts. The chain links TRBV24-1 to TRBJ1-5, with D possibly TRBD1 on 5 matching bases. V was clipped by 5 bases and J by 7 bases, with 11 bases between them. Germline CDR1 KGHDR, CDR2 SFDVKD. The CDR3 contains 13 residues. This chain's CDR3 is CATSGGAWQPQHF. CDR3 nucleotide sequence: TGTGCCACCAGTGGCGGGGCTTGGCAGCCCCAGCATTTT.

This clonotype was seen ten or more times. The rearrangement uses TRBV3-1 and TRBJ2-7; 8 nucleotides match TRBD2. Per germline, CDR1 LGHDT and CDR2 YNNKEL (reference sequence). There are 16 residues in the CDR3. V was pared by 5 bases and J by 1 base, with 10 bases of the junction left unmatched. CDR3 in DNA: TGTGCCAGCAGCGCAGGTCCTAGCGGGCGATCCTACGAGCAGTACTTC. It translates to CASSAGPSGRSYEQYF.

The table lists this clonotype with many counts. The gene calls are TRBV6-5 and TRBJ2-3, with D unclear. Germline V gives CDR1 MNHEY, CDR2 SVGAGI. This CDR3 has 14 residues. The V gene lost 0 bases and the J gene lost 3 bases, with 7 bases spanning the gap. CDR3 bases: TGTGCCAGCAGTTACTCAAGGGATACAGATACGCAGTATTTT. This codes for CASSYSRDTDTQYF.

This clonotype was counted many times. The chain couples TRBV18 to TRBJ1-1, with 9 bases lining up with TRBD1. There are 14 residues in the CDR3. Germline CDR1 KGHSH, CDR2 LQKENI. V lost 6 bases to trimming and J lost 3 bases; unmatched junction nucleotides: 5. DNA of the CDR3: TGTGCCAGCTCGTCCGGGACAGGGCACACTGAAGCTTTCTTT. Residues: CASSSGTGHTEAFF.

This clonotype was seen at least ten times. The rearrangement joins TRBV20-1 to TRBJ1-5; 7 nucleotides align to TRBD1. After removal of 3 bases from V and 0 bases from J, the junction contained 5 bases not matched to a gene. This CDR3 contains 15 residues. Germline values: CDR1 DFQATT, CDR2 SNEGSKA (reference sequence). CDR3 DNA: TGCAGTGCTAGGGGGACAGACGATAGCAATCAGCCCCAGCATTTT. This sequence encodes CSARGTDDSNQPQHF.

Ten or more counts support this clonotype. J is TRBJ2-3 and V is TRBV6-2 or TRBV6-3; maybe TRBD2 (5 bases). V lost 5 bases, J lost 3 bases, and 9 bases lay in between. This CDR3 spans 13 amino acids. The germline V gene has CDR1 MNHEY and CDR2 SVGEGT. As DNA, the CDR3 is TGTGCCAGCAGTCGAACGGGAACAGATACGCAGTATTTT. Encoded protein: CASSRTGTDTQYF.

This clonotype was observed many times. This chain connects TRBV7-2 to TRBJ2-7; 7 bases are shared with TRBD1. V lost 2 bases and J lost 2; bases outside the gene matches: 24. This CDR3 has 21 residues. Germline V gene sequence: CDR1 SGHTA, CDR2 FQGNSA. This CDR3 reads CASSLPVPYAKGATWAYEQYF. The CDR3 DNA is TGTGCCAGCAGCTTACCGGTACCGTACGCCAAGGGGGCGACTTGGGCCTACGAGCAGTACTTC.

This clonotype was recorded many times. V and J are TRBV10-3 and TRBJ2-1; TRBD2 matches 8 bases. After removal of 3 bases from V and 6 bases from J, the junction contained 7 bases not matched to a gene. Germline V gene lookup returns CDR1 ENHRY and CDR2 SYGVKD. The CDR3 covers 15 residues. The CDR3 is CAISDAGGPTNEQFF. CDR3 nucleotide sequence: TGTGCCATCAGTGATGCGGGAGGCCCAACCAATGAGCAGTTCTTC.

The table lists this clonotype with many counts. The rearrangement joins TRBV9 to TRBJ1-6; D gene uncertain. The V and J ends lost 1 base and 0 bases respectively, with 8 bases between them. CDR3 length equals 16 residues. Germline CDR1 SGDLS, CDR2 YYNGEE. CDR3 in DNA: TGTGCCAGCAGCGTATCGGGCAGCTCCTATAATTCACCCCTCCACTTT. The encoded protein is CASSVSGSSYNSPLHF. Supplemented by reference TRBV9 and TRBJ1-6, the full variable domain reads DSGVTQTPKHLITATGQRVTLRCSPRSGDLSVYWYQQSLDQGLQFLIQYYNGEERAKGNILERFSAQQFPDLHSELNLSSLELGDSALYFCASSVSGSSYNSPLHFGNGTRLTVT.

The chain joins TRBV5-1 to TRBJ1-2; 8 bases are shared with TRBD1. V was pared by 4 bases and J by 5 bases, with 10 bases of the junction left unmatched. The CDR3 covers 15 residues. Germline loops: CDR1 SGHRS, CDR2 YFSETQ. The CDR3 is CASSGGTGVKYGYTF. In nucleotides, the CDR3 is TGCGCCAGCAGCGGCGGGACAGGCGTTAAATATGGCTACACCTTC.

This clonotype was picked up many times. V usage is TRBV5-1 and J usage is TRBJ1-2; TRBD1 agrees at 9 bases. The germline V gene has CDR1 SGHRS and CDR2 YFSETQ. Germline trimming cut 0 bases from V and 3 bases from J; bases unmatched to any gene: 3. This CDR3 is built from 15 residues. The CDR3 coding sequence is TGCGCCAGCAGCTTGGCGGGGACAGGGCACTATGGCTACACCTTC. Protein product: CASSLAGTGHYGYTF.

This clonotype was found many times. V is TRBV18 and J is TRBJ1-4; tentatively, D is TRBD1 (6 bases). The CDR3 contains 15 residues. With 1 base removed from V and 0 bases from J, the gap between germline ends came to 6 bases. The germline CDR1 and CDR2 sequences are KGHSH and LQKENI. The CDR3 sequence: CASSPQGATNEKLFF. For the CDR3, the DNA is TGTGCCAGCTCACCACAGGGGGCAACTAATGAAAAACTGTTTTTT.

In its sample, this clonotype was seen many times. The chain joins TRBV5-1 to TRBJ2-5, with TRBD2 matching over 13 bases. Germline V gene lookup returns CDR1 SGHRS and CDR2 YFSETQ. This CDR3 is built from 16 residues. The J segment lost 4 bases and the V segment lost 4 bases, leaving 7 bases of the junction unmatched. This CDR3 reads CASSEPGLAGLETQYF. CDR3 bases: TGCGCCAGCAGCGAGCCGGGACTAGCGGGATTAGAGACCCAGTACTTC.

This clonotype was detected ten times or more. The V gene is TRBV12-5, the J gene TRBJ2-3; D perhaps matches TRBD1 (5 bases). This CDR3 is 13 amino acids long. Germline V gene data show CDR1 as LGHNT and CDR2 as FRNRAP. V was clipped by 6 bases and J by 5 bases, with 12 bases between them. CDR3 amino acids: CASGLQGGDTQYF. DNA for the CDR3: TGTGCTAGTGGGCTCCAGGGCGGAGATACGCAGTATTTT.

V and J are TRBV6-5 and TRBJ2-7; 9 bases line up with TRBD2. The CDR3 sequence is 16 residues long. Germline lookup yields CDR1 MNHEY and CDR2 SVGAGI. The junction had 6 bases not matched to a gene; V was cut back by 0 bases and J by 3 bases. CDR3 sequence reads: CASSYSKTSGNYEQYF. The CDR3 region has the DNA TGTGCCAGCAGTTACTCGAAGACTAGCGGAAACTACGAGCAGTACTTC.

The gene calls are TRBV10-3 and TRBJ2-7; unclear D gene. V lost 2 bases to trimming and J lost 4 bases, with 3 bases between them. Per germline, CDR1 ENHRY and CDR2 SYGVKD. The CDR3 is 11 amino acids. The CDR3 reads CAISEEYEQYF. In nucleotides, the CDR3 is TGTGCCATCAGTGAGGAGTACGAGCAGTACTTC.

The chain has TRBV20-1 and TRBJ1-5; 9 bases line up with TRBD1. CDR1 is DFQATT and CDR2 is SNEGSKA in the germline V gene (reference sequence). The V gene end was trimmed by 2 bases and the J gene end by 4 bases; junction bases not matched to a gene: 6. This CDR3 has 15 amino acids. The CDR3 bases are TGCAGTGCTAGACCCACGACAGGGGGAAATCAGCCCCAGCATTTT. Its translation is CSARPTTGGNQPQHF.

This clonotype was seen at least ten times. V and J are TRBV4-2 and TRBJ2-5; the D gene could be TRBD1 or TRBD2 (5 bases each). V lost 4 bases, J lost 1 base, and 10 bases lay in between. The CDR3 totals 14 residues. Germline V lookup: CDR1 LGHNA, CDR2 YNFKEQ. Written as DNA, the CDR3 is TGTGCCAGCAGCCTAACCGGGACCCAAGAGACCCAGTACTTC. Protein: CASSLTGTQETQYF.

This clonotype was seen a handful of times. The gene calls are TRBV12-5 and TRBJ2-7; 10 bases match TRBD2. Germline CDR1 and CDR2: LGHNT and FRNRAP. Trimming cost V 6 bases and J 2 bases; bases outside gene matches: 16. The CDR3 spans 18 residues. The CDR3 DNA reads TGTGCTAGTGGCCCCCCCTTACTAGCGGGGAAAACAGCCTACGAGCAGTACTTC. This translates into CASGPPLLAGKTAYEQYF.

This clonotype was observed at least ten times. The DNA of the CDR3 is TGCAGTGCTAGAGTCATTAGGCCTGTTGGCAATGAGCAGTTCTTC. Amino acid sequence: CSARVIRPVGNEQFF. The chain couples TRBV20-1 to TRBJ2-1; the D is unclear. Germline-derived CDR1 and CDR2 are DFQATT and SNEGSKA (reference sequence). V dropped 1 base and J dropped 6 bases, with 16 bases sitting between them. The CDR3 has 15 amino acids.

This clonotype was seen ten or more times. The chain employs TRBV7-9 and TRBJ1-1; TRBD1 matches at 10 bases. This CDR3 comprises 15 residues. Trimming cost V 5 bases and J 6 bases; bases outside gene matches: 9. From germline, CDR1 is SEHNR and CDR2 FQNEAQ (reference sequence). For the CDR3, the DNA is TGTGCCAGCAGCCCCTCGGACAGGGGGTCGGCTGAAGCTTTCTTT. This gives the protein CASSPSDRGSAEAFF.

This clonotype was seen more than once but under ten times. The chain couples TRBV18 to TRBJ1-5; maybe TRBD1 (5 bases). Trimming shortened V by 3 bases and J by 4 bases, and 10 bases separated the two germline ends. CDR3 length: 14 amino acids. CDR1 and CDR2 from the germline V gene are KGHSH and LQKENI. The CDR3 DNA sequence: TGTGCCAGCTCACCCGGGACTCAAAATCAGCCCCAGCATTTT. It is translated as CASSPGTQNQPQHF.

In this sample, this clonotype turned up many times. The chain combines TRBV5-1 with TRBJ2-2; D possibly matches TRBD1 or TRBD2 (5 bases each). This CDR3 region has 12 residues. From germline, CDR1 is SGHRS and CDR2 YFSETQ. V was pared by 4 bases and J by 9 bases, with 10 bases between. In DNA, the CDR3 is TGCGCCAGCAGCGGGACGGTCCGGGAGCTGTTTTTT. Residues: CASSGTVRELFF.

This clonotype has a count of ten or more. The CDR3 DNA reads TGTGCCAGCAGTTTCCCGGGACTAGCGAACACCGGGGAGCTGTTTTTT. This codes for CASSFPGLANTGELFF. The gene calls are TRBV28 and TRBJ2-2; 8 bases align to TRBD2. The CDR3 loop spans 16 amino acids. CDR1 and CDR2 (germline): MDHEN, SYDVKM. J lost 0 bases, V lost 3 bases, and 3 bases had no gene match.

This clonotype was counted many times. V and J are TRBV29-1 and TRBJ2-3; D is uncertain. CDR3 length equals 14 residues. Germline V gene lookup returns CDR1 SQVTM and CDR2 ANQGSEA. V dropped 0 bases and J dropped 0 bases, with 7 bases sitting between them. Here the CDR3 reads CSVEDIGSTDTQYF. Here the CDR3 DNA reads TGCAGCGTTGAAGATATAGGCAGCACAGATACGCAGTATTTT.

This clonotype was seen repeatedly, ten times or more. This chain uses TRBV12-3 or TRBV12-4 with TRBJ1-2, with 8 bases that match TRBD1. The CDR3 is 13 residues long. V lost 6 bases and J lost 0; bases outside the gene matches: 0. The CDR3 coding sequence is TGTGCCAGCAGGGGACAGGCTAACTATGGCTACACCTTC. This sequence encodes CASRGQANYGYTF.